One sample yielded the 11 T cell receptor beta chains listed below, sequenced in a study of spatial heterogeneity in lung cancer. TCRdb itself ran the 5' RACE reads through MiXCR, one entry per CDR3 protein. The table has about 16,000 distinct CDR3 sequences, approximately 6% seen once; the top ten hold about a quarter. Documented time point: blood at routine non-recurrence follow-up after resection. The sequencing here drew on PBMCs, taken at follow-up. The receptors were gathered from a male donor with early-stage non-small cell lung cancer.

There are many counts of this clonotype. The gene calls are TRBV6-2 or TRBV6-3 and TRBJ1-5; the match to TRBD1 covers 10 bases. The CDR3 totals 19 residues. V dropped 2 bases and J dropped 0; count of bases not matched to a gene: 10. The germline V gene encodes CDR1 MNHEY and CDR2 SVGEGT. CDR3 region: CASSYGPGQGTYSNQPQHF. The DNA of the CDR3 is TGTGCCAGCAGTTACGGACCGGGACAGGGGACCTATAGCAATCAGCCCCAGCATTTT.

This clonotype was picked up many times. CDR3 region: CASSLGHSYEKLFF. In nucleotides, the CDR3 is TGTGCCAGCAGCTTAGGGCACTCCTATGAAAAACTGTTTTTT. The chain links TRBV7-8 to TRBJ1-4; D not certain. The CDR3 is made up of 14 amino acids. The V and J ends lost 1 base and 6 bases respectively, with 9 bases between them. From germline, CDR1 is SGHVS and CDR2 FQNEAQ.

This clonotype rates as medium-sized (0.01 to 0.1%). The chain combines TRBV9 with TRBJ2-1, with 9 bases aligning to TRBD1. This CDR3 contains 13 residues. Trimming removed 0 bases from V and 15 bases from J; junction bases left unmatched: 7. The V gene's germline CDR1 is SGDLS and CDR2 YYNGEE. CDR3 DNA: TGTGCCAGCAGCGTAGGTTTGGGACAGGGTCCGTTCTTC. Protein product: CASSVGLGQGPFF.

This clonotype has at least ten counts. The gene calls are TRBV28 and TRBJ2-2; D assignment may be TRBD1 or TRBD2 (5 bases each). CDR3 length: 14 amino acids. Germline V gene sequence: CDR1 MDHEN, CDR2 SYDVKM. V was shortened by 6 bases and J by 6 bases, with 14 bases between the two germline ends. The CDR3 DNA follows: TGTGCCAGCAGCCGGGGCCAGAGGGCCGGGGAGCTGTTTTTT. Its translation is CASSRGQRAGELFF.

This clonotype was seen at least ten times. V is TRBV12-5 and J is TRBJ2-1; TRBD2 agrees at 10 bases. The CDR3 spans 13 residues. The germline V gene has CDR1 LGHNT and CDR2 FRNRAP. Germline trimming cut 7 bases from V and 7 bases from J; bases unmatched to any gene: 4. The CDR3 region is CASASGSPNEQFF. Here the CDR3 DNA reads TGTGCTAGTGCTAGCGGGAGTCCAAATGAGCAGTTCTTC.

The table lists this clonotype with many counts. This chain uses TRBV28 with TRBJ1-2, with 10 bases matching TRBD1. The CDR3 length is 16 residues. V shed 7 bases and J 8 bases; nucleotides not matched to a gene: 16. Germline-derived CDR1 and CDR2 are MDHEN and SYDVKM. Here the CDR3 DNA reads TGTGCCAGCACCCCGCATGTAGGCGGGACAGGGGAGGGCTACACCTTC. Its translation: CASTPHVGGTGEGYTF.

This clonotype was recorded only once. The chain links TRBV20-1 to TRBJ1-1; D uncertain. V lost 0 bases and J 1 base, leaving 9 bases between the germline ends. Germline V CDR1 and CDR2: DFQATT, SNEGSKA (reference sequence). The CDR3 contains 14 residues. As DNA, the CDR3 is TGCAGTGCTAGAGATCCGGCAACGAACACTGAAGCTTTCTTT. It specifies CSARDPATNTEAFF.

This clonotype was detected ten times or more. The chain uses TRBV29-1 and TRBJ2-5, with D perhaps TRBD2 (6 bases). From germline, CDR1 is SQVTM and CDR2 ANQGSEA. The germline V and J ends were trimmed by 3 bases and 5 bases, with 10 bases remaining between them. The CDR3 is made up of 12 amino acids. CDR3: CSVEEGVETQYF. The CDR3 bases are TGCAGCGTTGAGGAGGGCGTGGAGACCCAGTACTTC.

This clonotype was found many times. V is TRBV20-1 and J is TRBJ2-3; 10 positions agree with TRBD2. CDR3 length equals 14 residues. In germline, CDR1 is DFQATT, CDR2 SNEGSKA (reference sequence). The CDR3 region is CGGLAGAPADTQYF. CDR3 sequence (DNA): TGCGGGGGGCTAGCGGGAGCCCCTGCAGATACGCAGTATTTT.

V usage is TRBV7-9 and J usage is TRBJ2-1; 8 bases map to TRBD2. V was clipped by 5 bases and J by 3 bases; unmatched bases: 9. The germline V gene encodes CDR1 SEHNR and CDR2 FQNEAQ (reference sequence). This CDR3 is built from 16 residues. The chain's CDR3 is CASSQVDSGSYNEQFF. CDR3 in DNA: TGTGCCAGCAGCCAGGTTGACAGCGGGAGCTACAATGAGCAGTTCTTC.

This clonotype was counted at least ten times. The CDR3 nucleotides read TGTGCCAGCAGCTCGGGGGGCGGGGTCAGCTCCTACAATGAGCAGTTCTTC. Translation gives CASSSGGGVSSYNEQFF. V is TRBV11-3 and J is TRBJ2-1, with a weak D call TRBD2 (7 bases). Germline V gene lookup returns CDR1 SGHNT and CDR2 YENEEA. The CDR3 length is 17 residues. V was pared by 4 bases and J by 0 bases, with 16 bases between.